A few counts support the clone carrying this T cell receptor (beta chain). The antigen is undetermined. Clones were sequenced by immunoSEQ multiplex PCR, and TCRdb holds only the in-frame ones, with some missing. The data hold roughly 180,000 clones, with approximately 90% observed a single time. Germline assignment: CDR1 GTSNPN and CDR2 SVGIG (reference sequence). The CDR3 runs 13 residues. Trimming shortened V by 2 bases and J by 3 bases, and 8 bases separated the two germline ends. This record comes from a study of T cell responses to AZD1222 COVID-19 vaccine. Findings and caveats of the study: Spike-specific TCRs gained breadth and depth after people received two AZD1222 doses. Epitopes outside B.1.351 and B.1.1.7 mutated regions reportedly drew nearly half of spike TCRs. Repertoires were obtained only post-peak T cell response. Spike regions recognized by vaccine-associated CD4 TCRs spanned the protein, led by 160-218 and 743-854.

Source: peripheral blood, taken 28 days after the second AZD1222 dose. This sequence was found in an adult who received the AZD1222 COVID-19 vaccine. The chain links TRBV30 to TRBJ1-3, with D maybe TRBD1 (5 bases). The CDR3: CAWSSGGGNTIYF. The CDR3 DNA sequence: TGTGCCTGGAGTTCTGGGGGTGGAAACACCATATATTTT.